This T cell receptor beta chain was sequenced during a study of spatial heterogeneity in lung cancer. Study summary: Strong correlation was found between tumor-region TCR transcript counts and a T cell module score from matched bulk RNA-seq.

Findings and limits, study-wide: The estimated TCR-seq coverage of tumor T cells amounted to roughly 6.8% when looking at alpha chains and around 13% when looking at beta chains. Tracking of tumor mutation counts was seen in expanded intratumoral alpha and beta TCR counts.

MiXCR was run by TCRdb on the 5' RACE reads, yielding one entry per CDR3 protein. The table lists around 100,000 distinct CDR3 sequences, under 4.5% of them singletons. Germline V CDR1 and CDR2: SNHLY, FYNNEI. V was cut by 3 bases and J by 6 bases, with 4 bases left in between. The CDR3 spans 11 residues. This clonotype was seen only a few times. Its antigen is not identified. As for time point: sample taken at primary tumor resection. Untreated early-stage non-small cell lung cancer patients, fewer than 85 in total, were the donors. The chain is built from TRBV2 and TRBJ2-3; D unresolved. This sample comprised lung tumor tissue, obtained at surgery. This TCR derives from a male donor with early-stage non-small cell lung cancer. CDR3 residues: CASSERDTQYF. In DNA form, the CDR3 reads TGTGCCAGCAGTGAGCGGGATACGCAGTATTTT.